The 5 T cell receptor beta chains in this list originate from one sample, sequenced in a study of T cell repertoires in cytomegalovirus infection. From the reads, TCRdb called clonotypes with MiXCR, one entry per CDR3 protein. The data show some 480,000 distinct CDR3 sequences, about 33% seen once. These TCRs are of unknown antigen specificity. Sample: cultured PBMCs, taken from culture after CMV antigen stimulation. All receptors derive from a human donor in good health (CMV status not recorded). Some clones in this sample may be carry-over from other donors' samples.

This chain links TRBV10-3 with TRBJ2-2; D might be TRBD1 or TRBD2, each matching 5 bases. The CDR3 loop spans 17 amino acids. CDR1 and CDR2 from the germline V gene are ENHRY and SYGVKD. Trimming took off 6 bases at V and 5 bases at J, with 22 bases between the two ends. CDR3 residues: CAISKNPGRPGTGELFF. The CDR3 DNA sequence: TGTGCCATCAGCAAAAATCCGGGACGTCCGGGGACCGGGGAGCTGTTTTTT.

The gene calls are TRBV11-2 and TRBJ2-3; 13 nucleotides line up with TRBD2. With 2 bases clipped from V and 2 bases from J, the junction kept 7 bases outside the gene matches. This CDR3 has 18 amino acids. Germline CDR1 reads SGHAT; CDR2 reads FQNNGV. CDR3 nucleotide sequence: TGTGCCAGCAGCTTATACGGGACTAGCGGGATTTTCACAGATACGCAGTATTTT. Encoded protein: CASSLYGTSGIFTDTQYF.

The table lists this clonotype with a count of one. The rearrangement uses TRBV19 and TRBJ1-4; TRBD1 matches 11 bases. Germline lookup yields CDR1 LNHDA and CDR2 SQIVND (reference sequence). The CDR3 has 15 residues. The J segment lost 8 bases and the V segment lost 6 bases, leaving 8 bases of the junction unmatched. The chain's CDR3 is CASSFGQGAREKLFF. CDR3 in DNA: TGTGCCAGTAGCTTTGGACAGGGGGCGCGAGAAAAACTGTTTTTT.

This clonotype has just a few counts. The chain combines TRBV20-1 with TRBJ2-5, with TRBD1 identical over 8 bases. CDR1 and CDR2 from the germline V gene are DFQATT and SNEGSKA (reference sequence). V gave up 5 bases and J gave up 2 bases; unmatched junction bases: 4. The CDR3 sequence is 13 residues long. CDR3 in DNA: TGCAGTGCTGTACACAGGGGGCAAGAGACCCAGTACTTC. As protein: CSAVHRGQETQYF.

V and J are TRBV12-5 and TRBJ1-1, with D possibly TRBD1 on 5 matching bases. The CDR3 extends over 16 amino acids. V lost 1 base, J lost 5 bases, and 17 bases lay in between. Germline values: CDR1 LGHNT, CDR2 FRNRAP. The CDR3, as DNA: TGTGCTAGTGGTTTGGAGGGGAGACTCGTAGGAACTGAAGCTTTCTTT. This sequence encodes CASGLEGRLVGTEAFF.